This T cell receptor (beta chain) was recorded in a study of immune evolution from preneoplasia to lung adenocarcinoma. Study-level findings and limits: Later-stage lesions seemingly showed higher T cell density and diversity than normal lung.

Per the germline V gene, CDR1 is KGHSH and CDR2 is LQKENI. The CDR3 totals 17 residues. V was clipped by 3 bases and J by 3 bases; unmatched bases: 7. With respect to this clone: Its antigen is currently unknown.

Clones were sequenced by immunoSEQ multiplex PCR, and TCRdb holds only the in-frame ones, with some missing. The repertoire holds over a thousand clones, with roughly 80% as singletons. Patient tissue came from resections in Japan or China, 2014–2017. Macro-dissection enriched premalignant or tumor cells before nucleic acid extraction. Sequencing was performed on FFPE atypical adenomatous hyperplasia tissue from the lung. Subset defined: atypical adenomatous hyperplasia (AAH), lung preneoplasia. The TCR comes from a person in their 70s with lung adenocarcinoma. The genes are TRBV18 and TRBJ2-3; 12 nucleotides agree with TRBD2. This CDR3 is CASSPLAGGPRTDTQYF. For the CDR3, the DNA is TGTGCCAGCTCACCTCTAGCGGGAGGGCCGAGGACAGATACGCAGTATTTT. Full variable domain (outside the CDR3, taken from reference TRBV18 and TRBJ2-3): NAGVMQNPRHLVRRRGQEARLRCSPMKGHSHVYWYRQLPEEGLKFMVYLQKENIIDESGMPKERFSAEFPKEGPSILRIQQVVRGDSAAYFCASSPLAGGPRTDTQYFGPGTRLTVL.